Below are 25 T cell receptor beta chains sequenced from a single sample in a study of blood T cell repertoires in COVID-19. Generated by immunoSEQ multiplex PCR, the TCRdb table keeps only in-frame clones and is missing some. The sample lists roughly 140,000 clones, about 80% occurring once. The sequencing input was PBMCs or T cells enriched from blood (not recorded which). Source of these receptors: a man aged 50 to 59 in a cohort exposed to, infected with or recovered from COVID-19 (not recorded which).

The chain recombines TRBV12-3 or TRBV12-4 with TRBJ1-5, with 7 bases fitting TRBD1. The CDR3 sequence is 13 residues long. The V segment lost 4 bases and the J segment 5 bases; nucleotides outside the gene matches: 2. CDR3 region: CASSSQGDQPQHF. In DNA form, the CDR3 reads TGTGCCAGCAGTTCCCAGGGGGATCAGCCCCAGCATTTT.

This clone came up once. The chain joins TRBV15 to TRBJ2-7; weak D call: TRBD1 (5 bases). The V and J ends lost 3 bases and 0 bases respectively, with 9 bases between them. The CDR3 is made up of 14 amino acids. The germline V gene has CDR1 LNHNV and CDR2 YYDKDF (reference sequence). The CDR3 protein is CATSRQGTSYEQYF. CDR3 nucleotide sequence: TGTGCCACCAGCAGGCAGGGCACCTCCTACGAGCAGTACTTC.

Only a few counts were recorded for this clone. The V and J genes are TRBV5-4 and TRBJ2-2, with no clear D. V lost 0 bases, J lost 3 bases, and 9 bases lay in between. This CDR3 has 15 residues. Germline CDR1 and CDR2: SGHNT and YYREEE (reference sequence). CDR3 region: CASSLVQSDTGELFF. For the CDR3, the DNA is TGTGCCAGCAGCTTGGTTCAGTCAGACACCGGGGAGCTGTTTTTT. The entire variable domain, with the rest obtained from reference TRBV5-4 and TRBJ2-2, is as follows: ETGVTQSPTHLIKTRGQQVTLRCSSQSGHNTVSWYQQALGQGPQFIFQYYREEENGRGNFPPRFSGLQFPNYSSELNVNALELDDSALYLCASSLVQSDTGELFFGEGSRLTVL.

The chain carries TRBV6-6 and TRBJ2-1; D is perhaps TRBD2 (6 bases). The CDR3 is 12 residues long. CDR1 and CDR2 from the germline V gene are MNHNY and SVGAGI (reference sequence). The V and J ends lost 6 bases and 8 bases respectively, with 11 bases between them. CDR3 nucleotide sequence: TGTGCCAGCAGGGGACTTAGCGATGAGCAGTTCTTC. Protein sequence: CASRGLSDEQFF.

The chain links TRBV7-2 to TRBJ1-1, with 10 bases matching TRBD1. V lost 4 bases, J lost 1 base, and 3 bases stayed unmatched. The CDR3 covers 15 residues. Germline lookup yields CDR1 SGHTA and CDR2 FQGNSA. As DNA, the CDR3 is TGTGCCAGCAGCTGGGGACAGGGGCCGAACACTGAAGCTTTCTTT. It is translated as CASSWGQGPNTEAFF.

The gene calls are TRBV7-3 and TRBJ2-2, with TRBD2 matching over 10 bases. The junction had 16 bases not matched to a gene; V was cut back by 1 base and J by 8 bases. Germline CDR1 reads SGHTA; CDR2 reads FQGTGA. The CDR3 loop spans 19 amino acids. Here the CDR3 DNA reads TGTGCCAGCAGCTTAAACGGTCTAGCGGGAGAAGAGTGGTCTGGGGAGCTGTTTTTT. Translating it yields CASSLNGLAGEEWSGELFF. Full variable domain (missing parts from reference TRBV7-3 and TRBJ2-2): GAGVSQTPSNKVTEKGKYVELRCDPISGHTALYWYRQSLGQGPEFLIYFQGTGAADDSGLPNDRFFAVRPEGSVSTLKIQRTERGDSAVYLCASSLNGLAGEEWSGELFFGEGSRLTVL.

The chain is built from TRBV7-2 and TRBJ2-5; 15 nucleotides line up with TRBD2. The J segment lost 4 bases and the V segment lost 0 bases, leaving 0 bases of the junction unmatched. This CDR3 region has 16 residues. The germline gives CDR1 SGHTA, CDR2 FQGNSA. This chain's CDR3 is CASSLAGLAGGETQYF. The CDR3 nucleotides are TGTGCCAGCAGCTTAGCGGGACTAGCGGGAGGAGAGACCCAGTACTTC.

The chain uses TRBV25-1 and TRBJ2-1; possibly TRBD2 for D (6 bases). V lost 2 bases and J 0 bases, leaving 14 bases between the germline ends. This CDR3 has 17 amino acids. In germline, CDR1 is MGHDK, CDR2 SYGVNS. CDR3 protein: CASSETGLTSSYNEQFF. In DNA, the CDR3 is TGTGCCAGCAGTGAAACGGGACTGACAAGCTCCTACAATGAGCAGTTCTTC.

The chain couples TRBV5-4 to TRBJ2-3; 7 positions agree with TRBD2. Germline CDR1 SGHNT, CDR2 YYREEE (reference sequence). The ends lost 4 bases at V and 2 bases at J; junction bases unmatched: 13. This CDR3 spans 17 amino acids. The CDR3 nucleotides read TGTGCCAGCAGCGGGTGGGGTAGCGGGTTGCTCACAGATACGCAGTATTTT. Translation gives CASSGWGSGLLTDTQYF.

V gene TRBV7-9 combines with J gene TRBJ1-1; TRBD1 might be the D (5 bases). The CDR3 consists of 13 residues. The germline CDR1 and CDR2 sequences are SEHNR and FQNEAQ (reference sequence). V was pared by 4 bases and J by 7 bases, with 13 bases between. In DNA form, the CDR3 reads TGTGCCAGCAGCTCAGAGGAAGGGGTTGAAGCTTTCTTT. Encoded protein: CASSSEEGVEAFF.

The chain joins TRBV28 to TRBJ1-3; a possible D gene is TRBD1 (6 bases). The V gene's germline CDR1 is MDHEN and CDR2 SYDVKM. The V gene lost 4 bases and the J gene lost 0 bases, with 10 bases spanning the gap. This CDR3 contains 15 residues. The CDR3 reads CASSSWTVSGNTIYF. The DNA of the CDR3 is TGTGCCAGCAGTTCGTGGACAGTCTCTGGAAACACCATATATTTT.

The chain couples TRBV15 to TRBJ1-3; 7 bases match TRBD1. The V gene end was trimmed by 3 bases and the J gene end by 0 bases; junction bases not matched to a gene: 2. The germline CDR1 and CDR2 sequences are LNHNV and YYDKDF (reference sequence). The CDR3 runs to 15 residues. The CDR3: CATSRDRLSGNTIYF. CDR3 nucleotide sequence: TGTGCCACCAGCAGGGACAGGCTCTCTGGAAACACCATATATTTT.

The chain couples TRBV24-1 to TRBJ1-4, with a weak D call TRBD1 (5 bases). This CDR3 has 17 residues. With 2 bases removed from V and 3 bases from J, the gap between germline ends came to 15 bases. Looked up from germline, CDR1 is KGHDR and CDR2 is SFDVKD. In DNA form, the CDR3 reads TGTGCCACCAGTGATTCGCAGGGTCCTGGAGCTAATGAAAAACTGTTTTTT. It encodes CATSDSQGPGANEKLFF.

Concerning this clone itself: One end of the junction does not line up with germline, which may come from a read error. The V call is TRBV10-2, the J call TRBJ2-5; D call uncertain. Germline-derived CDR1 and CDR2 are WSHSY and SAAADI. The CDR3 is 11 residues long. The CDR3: CASSDLEIQYF. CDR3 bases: TGCGCCAGCAGTGATCTAGAGATCCAGTACTTC.

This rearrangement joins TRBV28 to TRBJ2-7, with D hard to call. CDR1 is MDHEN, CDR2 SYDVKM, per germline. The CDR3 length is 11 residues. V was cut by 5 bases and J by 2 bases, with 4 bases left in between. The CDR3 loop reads CASSPTYEQYF. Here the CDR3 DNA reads TGTGCCAGCAGTCCAACCTACGAGCAGTACTTC.

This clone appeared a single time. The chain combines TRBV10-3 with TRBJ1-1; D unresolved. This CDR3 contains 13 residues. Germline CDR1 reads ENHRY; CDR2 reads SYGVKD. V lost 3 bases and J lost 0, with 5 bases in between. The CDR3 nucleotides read TGTGCCATCAGTGAACAGTTGAACACTGAAGCTTTCTTT. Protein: CAISEQLNTEAFF.

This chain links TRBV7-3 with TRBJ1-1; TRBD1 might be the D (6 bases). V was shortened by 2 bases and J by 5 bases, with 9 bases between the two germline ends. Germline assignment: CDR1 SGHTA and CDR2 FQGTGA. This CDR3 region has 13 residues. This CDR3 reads CASSLARGTEAFF. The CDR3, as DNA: TGTGCCAGCAGCTTAGCGAGGGGGACTGAAGCTTTCTTT. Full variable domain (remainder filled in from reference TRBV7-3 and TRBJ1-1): GAGVSQTPSNKVTEKGKYVELRCDPISGHTALYWYRQSLGQGPEFLIYFQGTGAADDSGLPNDRFFAVRPEGSVSTLKIQRTERGDSAVYLCASSLARGTEAFFGQGTRLTVV.

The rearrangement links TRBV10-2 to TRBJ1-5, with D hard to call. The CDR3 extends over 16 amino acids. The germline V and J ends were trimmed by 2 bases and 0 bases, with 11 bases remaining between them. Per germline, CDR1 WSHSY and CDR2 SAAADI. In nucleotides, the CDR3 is TGCGCCAGCAGTGAGGTAGTTCTTTATAGCAATCAGCCCCAGCATTTT. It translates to CASSEVVLYSNQPQHF.

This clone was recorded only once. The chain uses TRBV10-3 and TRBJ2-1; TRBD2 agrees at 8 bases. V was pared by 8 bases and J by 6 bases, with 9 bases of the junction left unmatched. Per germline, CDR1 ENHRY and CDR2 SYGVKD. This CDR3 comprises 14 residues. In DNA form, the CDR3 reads TGTGCCATCGGGGGAGCGGGAGAGCCCAATGAGCAGTTCTTC. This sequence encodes CAIGGAGEPNEQFF.

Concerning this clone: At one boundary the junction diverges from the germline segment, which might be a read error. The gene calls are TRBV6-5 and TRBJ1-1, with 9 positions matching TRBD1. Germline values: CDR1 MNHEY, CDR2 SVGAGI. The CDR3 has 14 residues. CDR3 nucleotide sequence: TGTGCCAGCACCCCGACAGGGGGGAACGCTGAAGCTTTCTTT. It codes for CASTPTGGNAEAFF.

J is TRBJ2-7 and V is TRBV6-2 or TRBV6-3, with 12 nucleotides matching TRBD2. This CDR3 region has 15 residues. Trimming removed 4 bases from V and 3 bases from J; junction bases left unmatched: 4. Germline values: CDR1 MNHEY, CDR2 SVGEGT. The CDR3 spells CASSSPGLAGYEQYF. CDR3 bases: TGTGCCAGCAGTTCCCCGGGACTAGCGGGCTACGAGCAGTACTTC.

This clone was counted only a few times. The CDR3 DNA reads as TGTGCCAGCAGCCAAGCCCTCTCCGGCGGAGTCCTAGCCAAAAACATTCAGTACTTC. Its translation: CASSQALSGGVLAKNIQYF. The gene calls are TRBV3-1 (or the pseudogene TRBV3-2) and TRBJ2-4; D not certain. Trimming took 1 base from V and 0 from J, leaving 19 bases between them. This CDR3 region has 19 residues. Germline V gene data show CDR1 as LGHDT and CDR2 as YNNKEL (reference sequence).

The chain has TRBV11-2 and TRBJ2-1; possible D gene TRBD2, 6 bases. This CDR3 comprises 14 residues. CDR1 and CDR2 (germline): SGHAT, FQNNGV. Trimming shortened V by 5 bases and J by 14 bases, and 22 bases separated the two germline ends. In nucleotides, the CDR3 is TGTGCCAGCAGCCGATTGGGGCCCGGGACTTGGGAGTTCTTC. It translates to CASSRLGPGTWEFF.

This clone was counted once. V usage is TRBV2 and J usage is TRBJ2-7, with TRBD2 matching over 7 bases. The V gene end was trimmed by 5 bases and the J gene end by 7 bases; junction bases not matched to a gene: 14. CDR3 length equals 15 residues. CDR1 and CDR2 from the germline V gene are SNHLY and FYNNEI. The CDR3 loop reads CASSPLLAGVGEQYF. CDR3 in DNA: TGTGCCAGCAGTCCGCTACTGGCGGGAGTTGGAGAGCAGTACTTC.

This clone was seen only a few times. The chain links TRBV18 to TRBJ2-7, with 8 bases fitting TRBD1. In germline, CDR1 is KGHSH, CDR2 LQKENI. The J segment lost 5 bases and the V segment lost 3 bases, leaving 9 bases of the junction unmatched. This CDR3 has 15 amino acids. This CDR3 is CASSPQTGVKDEQYF. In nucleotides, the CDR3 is TGTGCCAGCTCACCCCAGACAGGGGTAAAGGACGAGCAGTACTTC.